This is a list of T cell receptor beta chains from one sample in a study of shared clonotypes between healthy human individuals. Clones were sequenced by immunoSEQ multiplex PCR, and TCRdb holds only the in-frame ones, with some missing. Of approximately 2,200,000 clones in the sample, about 93% were seen once. Specimen: naive CD8+ T cells from PBMCs. These TCRs come from a man between 18 and 29 years old in good health. Some clones in this sample may be carry-over from other donors' samples. Both conserved end residues are part of each CDR3. A D gene is named only where the DNA matches it firmly. The size field is filled for only some rows; it gives once, few, many or a size class.

>.|TRBJ2-1|.|TRBV7-9
CATPPHSGQNNEQFF
TGTGCCACCCCTCCCCACTCCGGACAGAACAATGAGCAGTTCTTC
>.|TRBJ1-3|.|TRBV7-9
CASSAGTRNTIYF
TGTGCCAGCAGCGCGGGGACACGAAACACCATATATTTT
>.|TRBJ2-1|.|TRBV4-3
CASSQDLITRRTYNEQFF
TGCGCCAGCAGCCAAGATCTTATTACACGGCGGACCTACAATGAGCAGTTCTTC
>.|TRBJ2-5|TRBD2|TRBV5-1
CASSLGLGGGPMETQYF
TGCGCCAGCAGCTTGGGGCTTGGGGGAGGGCCGATGGAGACCCAGTACTTC
>.|TRBJ1-3|TRBD1|TRBV7-2
CASSIDRGSGNTIYF
TGTGCCAGCAGCATAGACAGGGGGTCGGGAAACACCATATATTTT
>.|TRBJ1-2|TRBD1|TRBV27
CASSPNSGTGTGGYTF
TGTGCCAGCAGTCCGAACTCCGGGACAGGGACGGGTGGCTACACCTTC
>.|TRBJ2-7|.|TRBV27
CASSLSGGGTYEQYF
TGTGCCAGCAGTTTATCAGGTGGCGGAACCTACGAGCAGTACTTC
>.|TRBJ2-7|.|TRBV27
CASRGGESSYEQYF
TGTGCCAGCAGAGGGGGGGAGAGCTCCTACGAGCAGTACTTC
>.|TRBJ1-1|.|TRBV6-5
CASSYSPGAGTEAFF
TGTGCCAGCAGTTACTCCCCAGGGGCTGGCACTGAAGCTTTCTTT
>.|TRBJ2-7|.|TRBV27
CASSPGGYEQYF
TGTGCCAGCAGTCCCGGAGGGTACGAGCAGTACTTC
>.|TRBJ2-3|.|TRBV27
CASSFRRYTDTQYF
TGTGCCAGCAGTTTTAGGCGCTACACAGATACGCAGTATTTT
>.|TRBJ2-5|TRBD2|TRBV10-3
CAISESLAGGPGETQYF
TGTGCCATCAGTGAGTCGCTAGCGGGAGGGCCGGGAGAGACCCAGTACTTC
>.|TRBJ2-4|.|TRBV9
CASSASGEGLENIQYF
TGTGCCAGCAGCGCTTCAGGGGAGGGCCTCGAAAACATTCAGTACTTC
>.|TRBJ2-7|.|TRBV11-2
CASSPALGGPSEQYF
TGTGCCAGCAGCCCCGCGTTGGGTGGTCCGTCCGAGCAGTACTTC
>.|TRBJ2-3|TRBD2|TRBV2
CASSEAVLAGVSYF
TGTGCCAGCAGTGAAGCCGTCCTAGCGGGAGTTTCCTATTTT
>.|TRBJ1-1|.|TRBV7-9
CAITTGENTEAFF
TGTGCCATCACGACGGGGGAAAACACTGAAGCTTTCTTT
>few|TRBJ2-1|TRBD2|TRBV7-9
CASSSGIAGGPDEQFF
TGTGCCAGCAGCTCGGGCATAGCGGGAGGGCCGGATGAGCAGTTCTTC
>.|TRBJ2-3|.|TRBV15
CATSRDLKDSRYF
TGTGCCACCAGCAGAGATCTGAAGGACAGCCGGTATTTT
>.|TRBJ2-3|.|TRBV27
CASSYGPDTQYF
TGTGCCAGCAGTTACGGGCCAGATACGCAGTATTTT
>.|TRBJ2-7|.|TRBV7-2
CASSLVGYSYEQYF
TGTGCCAGCAGCTTAGTCGGCTACAGCTACGAGCAGTACTTC
>.|TRBJ2-7|.|TRBV7-2
CASSLLSGPLYEQYF
TGTGCCAGCAGCTTGCTTTCGGGGCCACTCTACGAGCAGTACTTC
>few|TRBJ1-1|.|TRBV25-1
CASSGGLDTEAFF
TGTGCCAGCAGCGGGGGGCTGGACACTGAAGCTTTCTTT
>few|TRBJ1-2|.|TRBV6-5
CASRPDVGSLYGYTF
TGTGCCAGCAGGCCAGATGTGGGGAGCCTCTATGGCTACACCTTC
>.|TRBJ2-1|TRBD2|TRBV19
CASSMRRASGRSNPPYYNEQFF
TGTGCCAGTAGTATGAGGAGGGCTAGCGGGAGATCCAACCCCCCATACTACAATGAGCAGTTCTTC
>.|TRBJ2-2|TRBD1|TRBV6-5
CASSYSWTGNGELFF
TGTGCCAGCAGTTACTCATGGACAGGGAACGGGGAGCTGTTTTTT
>.|TRBJ2-3|.|TRBV4-1
CASSQDVPGVVTDTQYF
TGCGCCAGCAGCCAAGATGTGCCGGGGGTGGTCACAGATACGCAGTATTTT
>few|TRBJ2-1|.|TRBV29-1
CSVDVGYFEQFF
TGCAGCGTTGATGTGGGGTATTTTGAGCAGTTCTTC
>.|TRBJ2-1|TRBD1|TRBV28
CASSFRTGVHNEQFF
TGTGCCAGCAGTTTCCGGACAGGGGTCCACAATGAGCAGTTCTTC
>.|TRBJ1-4|.|TRBV18
CASSPDSRGYEKLFF
TGTGCCAGCTCACCGGACAGCCGAGGGTATGAAAAACTGTTTTTT
>few|TRBJ1-1|TRBD1|TRBV27
CASSSGTGAFF
TGTGCCAGCAGTTCCGGGACAGGGGCTTTCTTT
>.|TRBJ2-1|TRBD2|TRBV28
CASRTSANNEQFF
TGTGCCAGCAGAACTAGCGCCAACAATGAGCAGTTCTTC
>.|TRBJ2-1|.|TRBV7-6
CASSQGGAGYNEQFF
TGTGCCAGCAGTCAGGGGGGGGCCGGCTACAATGAGCAGTTCTTC
>.|TRBJ2-3|.|TRBV7-9
CASSRDTDGITREDTQYF
TGTGCCAGCAGCCGAGATACGGACGGAATAACCAGGGAAGATACGCAGTATTTT
>few|TRBJ2-7|TRBD2|TRBV28
CASRGLAETYEQYF
TGTGCCAGCAGGGGACTAGCGGAAACCTACGAGCAGTACTTC
>.|TRBJ1-1|.|TRBV7-2
CASSLSNGLQAEAFF
TGTGCCAGCAGCTTATCAAACGGGCTGCAAGCTGAAGCTTTCTTT
>.|TRBJ2-1|.|TRBV6-5
CASSDDGYNEQFF
TGTGCCAGCAGTGATGACGGCTACAATGAGCAGTTCTTC
>.|TRBJ2-7|TRBD2|TRBV6-5
CASTLGGSYEQYF
TGTGCCAGCACGCTCGGGGGGTCCTACGAGCAGTACTTC
>once|TRBJ2-5|.|TRBV27
CASSKYRRETQYF
TGTGCCAGCAGTAAATATAGGAGGGAGACCCAGTACTTC
>.|TRBJ1-3|.|TRBV7-9
CASSLARGSGNTIYF
TGTGCCAGCAGCTTAGCGAGGGGTTCGGGAAACACCATATATTTT
>.|TRBJ2-5|TRBD1|TRBV11-1
CASTRTGVQETQYF
TGTGCCAGCACCAGGACAGGGGTCCAAGAGACCCAGTACTTC
>.|TRBJ1-2|.|TRBV5-6
CASSLTGPFGYTF
TGTGCCAGCAGCTTGACAGGGCCCTTTGGCTACACCTTC
>once|TRBJ1-5|.|TRBV4-3
CASSQDLTAGGQPQHF
TGCGCCAGCAGCCAAGATCTGACTGCGGGGGGTCAGCCCCAGCATTTT
>.|TRBJ2-7|TRBD2|TRBV6-5
CASSYYASGTPEYF
TGTGCCAGCAGTTACTATGCTAGCGGGACCCCAGAGTACTTC
>.|TRBJ1-1|.|TRBV5-6
CASSQRGTEAFF
TGTGCCAGCAGCCAAAGGGGGACTGAAGCTTTCTTT
>.|TRBJ1-2|TRBD1|TRBV7-9
CASSSHRTGASYGYTF
TGTGCCAGCAGCTCCCACAGGACAGGCGCGTCTTATGGCTACACCTTC
>.|TRBJ2-1|TRBD2|TRBV9
CASSVSGSGSDEQFF
TGTGCCAGCAGCGTATCAGGTAGCGGGAGCGATGAGCAGTTCTTC
>.|TRBJ2-7|.|TRBV27
CASASGLYYEQYF
TGTGCCAGCGCCTCGGGACTGTACTACGAGCAGTACTTC
>.|TRBJ2-5|.|TRBV5-6
CASSLAELQDQETQYF
TGTGCCAGCAGCTTGGCTGAATTACAGGACCAAGAGACCCAGTACTTC
>.|TRBJ2-3|.|TRBV19
CASSTPWGTDTQYF
TGTGCCAGTAGTACCCCTTGGGGCACAGATACGCAGTATTTT
>.|TRBJ2-1|.|TRBV27
CASIKVGDTEQFF
TGTGCCAGCATAAAAGTAGGGGATACTGAGCAGTTCTTC